This T cell receptor (beta chain) is drawn from a study of tumor and adjacent non-tumor tissue in lung cancer (dated by TCRdb to between 2018 and 2020). Turning to the overall study: By cancer type, the cohort comprised some twelve adenocarcinoma patients, 2 squamous cell carcinoma patients and 1 small cell lung cancer patient. For each patient, one tumor sample and one normal lung sample were taken, giving approximately 30 paired specimens that underwent TCRbeta CDR3 sequencing. The study compared bulk TCRbeta repertoires from lung tumor tissue and matched distant non-tumor lung tissue of about 15 lung cancer patients. Sequencing generated a total of more than 95,000,000 productive TCRbeta reads, averaging approximately 3.8 million reads per sample. Ages among the roughly 15 patients ranged from about 31 to 85 years, there were ten or so men and 5 women, and disease was at TNM stage I to III. General findings and caveats noted by the study authors: A significantly larger cumulative share of the repertoire was made up by the top 100 clones in normal lung than in tumor tissue. Tumor tissue showed significantly greater TCR diversity (inverse Simpson) than normal lung tissue (around 450 vs 150, P = 0.0075, Mann-Whitney U test). Neither the sequencing platform nor unique molecular identifiers are named or mentioned anywhere in the methods. Significantly higher TCR diversity was found in younger patients, and higher tumor TCR diversity was associated with shorter overall and disease-free survival. Only roughly 15 patients were in the cohort, and the authors stated that larger samples and more detailed clinical data are needed. Peripheral blood was not sequenced, so blood TCRbeta repertoires in these lung cancer patients were not examined.

The method behind the library was multiplex PCR. For sequencing, an Illumina HiSeq 2500 was employed. TCRbeta libraries were constructed through three rounds of nested PCR with primers (Table S4) according to protocols adapted from ARM-PCR. Before sequencing, PCR products of 200-500 bp were excised from the gel and purified with the QIAquick gel extraction kit. The original methods were these. Trimmomatic was used to clean the reads, FLASH merged the cleaned reads into complete CDR3 sequences, and MiTCR assigned the sequences to V(D)J germline segments. Clonal diversity was calculated as the inverse Simpson's index using VDJtools. In-frame sequences lacking a premature stop codon were counted as productive reads. TCRdb took the public reads, trimmed them with fastp at Q25, ran MiXCR for clone calling and kept in-frame beta chains. A single entry per CDR3 protein holds the most common genes and DNA from its merged rows. These V and J calls originate from TCRdb's pipeline instead of the authors' own analysis. The sample table holds under 75,000 distinct CDR3 sequences, of which roughly 70% were seen once. Roughly 25% of the sample is held by the ten biggest clonotypes.

RNA was isolated from bulk unsorted tissue, and RNA quality was assessed with a NanoDrop ND-1000 and an Agilent 2100. For the normal lung samples, distant non-tumor tissue was collected more than 3 cm away from the tumor edge. The donors were newly diagnosed lung cancer patients admitted for thoracic surgery in China from August to November 2014 who had not received prior chemotherapy. Patients with previous radiotherapy or chemotherapy, or with another concurrent cancer, were excluded from the study. Surgical tissue pieces of about 1-2.1 cm3 were preserved in RNAlater solution and were kept at -80 degrees C until use. Turning to this clonotype: Its antigen has not been determined. An end of the junction does not agree with germline; a read error may underlie this.

The CDR3 starts with the cysteine, ends with the phenylalanine, and has 14 residues. Just the 42-base CDR3 DNA is kept, in frame starting at base 1. The germline V gene gives CDR1 as MDHEN and CDR2 as SYDVKM. The sample was distant non-tumor lung tissue. The chain is encoded by TRBV28 joined to TRBJ2-4; the D gene is perhaps TRBD2, on 7 matching bases. This TCR came from a woman aged 45-60 years with non-small cell lung cancer. The CDR3 in this case is CASRRGLVKNIHYF. The nucleotides are TGTGCCAGTAGGCGGGGGCTTGTCAAAAACATTCATTACTTC. Reference TRBV28 and TRBJ2-4 genes cover what lies past the CDR3, so the full variable domain is DVKVTQSSRYLVKRTGEKVFLECVQDMDHENMFWYRQDPGLGLRLIYFSYDVKMKEKGDIPEGYSVSREKKERFSLILESASTNQTSMYLCASRRGLVKNIHYFGAGTRLSVL.